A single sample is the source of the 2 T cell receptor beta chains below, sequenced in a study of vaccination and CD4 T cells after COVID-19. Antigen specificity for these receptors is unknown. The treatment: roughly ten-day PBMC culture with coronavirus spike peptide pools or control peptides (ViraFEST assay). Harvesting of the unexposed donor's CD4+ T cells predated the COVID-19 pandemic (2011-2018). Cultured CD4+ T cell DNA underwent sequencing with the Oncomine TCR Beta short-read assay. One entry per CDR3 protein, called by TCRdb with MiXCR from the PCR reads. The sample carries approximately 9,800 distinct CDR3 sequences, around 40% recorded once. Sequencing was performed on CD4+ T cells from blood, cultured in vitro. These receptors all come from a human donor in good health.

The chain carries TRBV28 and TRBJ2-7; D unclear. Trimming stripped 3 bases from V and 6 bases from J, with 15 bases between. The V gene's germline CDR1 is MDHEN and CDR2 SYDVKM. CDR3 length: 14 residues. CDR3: CASSFAGEMGEQYF. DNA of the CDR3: TGTGCCAGCAGTTTCGCCGGTGAGATGGGCGAGCAGTACTTC.

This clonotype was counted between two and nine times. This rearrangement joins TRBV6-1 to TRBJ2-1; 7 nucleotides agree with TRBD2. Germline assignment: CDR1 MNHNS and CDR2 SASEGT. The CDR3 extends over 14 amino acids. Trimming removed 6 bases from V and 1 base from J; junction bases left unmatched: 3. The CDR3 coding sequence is TGTGCCAGCAGGGTGGGACTATCCTACAATGAGCAGTTCTTC. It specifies CASRVGLSYNEQFF.